Sequencing of this TCR beta chain was carried out in a study of ipilimumab plus nivolumab after autologous stem cell transplantation. Data came from immunoSEQ multiplex PCR; TCRdb stores just in-frame clones and leaves some out. Of around 12,000 clones detected, more than 65% appear once; the ten largest clones hold more than 9.5%. The germline V gene encodes CDR1 MNHNY and CDR2 SVGAGI (reference sequence). CDR3 length: 13 residues. Trimming removed 6 bases from V and 1 base from J, with 9 bases in between. Regarding the study as a whole: Authors suggest TCR repertoire, Treg phenotype and gut microbiota support further study.

Through week 26, nivolumab 3 mg/kg IV was given weeks 1, 4, 7, 10, then biweekly. Turning to this clone: Antigen: not known.

This chain connects TRBV6-6 to TRBJ1-1, with D perhaps TRBD1 (6 bases). Material: PBMCs, obtained in a trial of ipilimumab plus nivolumab as post-transplant consolidation. The clonotype comes from a male donor with multiple myeloma. CDR3 in amino acids: CASSQTGNTEAFF. The DNA for the CDR3 is TGTGCCAGCAGCCAGACAGGGAACACTGAAGCTTTCTTT.